A selection of T cell receptor beta chains follows, all from one sample in a study of cytomegalovirus exposure and HLA in healthy donors. The table came from immunoSEQ multiplex PCR; TCRdb's copy has only in-frame clones and leaves some out. The data show fewer than 250,000 clones, with 80% to 85% seen just once and over 13% held by the top ten. Sequencing was performed on PBMCs. The receptor source for this set is a woman between 25 and 40 years old in good health and CMV-seropositive. Both conserved end residues are part of each CDR3. D genes are given only for firm matches. Rows give clone size only sometimes, using once, few, many, or a class for an expanded clone.

clone_size j_call d_call v_call cdr3_nt cdr3_aa
NA TRBJ2-5 TRBD2 TRBV2 TGTGCCAGCAGGGGGCCGGGACTAGCAAAGAGTTCTCCGTACTTC CASRGPGLAKSSPYF
NA TRBJ2-2 NA TRBV15 TGTGCCACCAGCAGAGATTACGGAGGGACCACCGGGGAGCTGTTTTTT CATSRDYGGTTGELFF
NA TRBJ2-7 TRBD2 TRBV9 TGTGCCAGCAGCGGGAACAGGGAAGGACTAGCGGGCTACTACGAGCAGTACTTC CASSGNREGLAGYYEQYF
NA TRBJ1-1 TRBD1 TRBV28 TGTGCCAGCAGTCTCGCGGACAGGGCCATGAACACTGAAGCTTTCTTT CASSLADRAMNTEAFF
NA TRBJ2-5 NA TRBV2 TGTGCCAGCAGGGACTCACAAGAGACCCAGTACTTC CASRDSQETQYF
NA TRBJ2-2 TRBD1 TRBV9 TGTGCCAGCAGCCCATCGGGACAGGTGAACACCGGGGAGCTGTTTTTT CASSPSGQVNTGELFF
few TRBJ2-4 NA TRBV7-9 TGTGCCAGCAGCCCCTCCGACAGGAACATTCAGTACTTC CASSPSDRNIQYF
NA TRBJ1-1 NA TRBV4-1 TGCGCCAGCAGCCAAAATCGGGAGAACACTGAAGCTTTCTTT CASSQNRENTEAFF
NA TRBJ1-5 NA TRBV7-2 TGTGCCAGCAGCTTAGAGGCCCAGTATAGCAATCAGCCCCAGCATTTT CASSLEAQYSNQPQHF
NA TRBJ1-1 NA TRBV7-9 TGTGCCAGCAGCTTAACGTGGGGACCGACAGGAGGTGGTACTGAAGCTTTCTTT CASSLTWGPTGGGTEAFF
few TRBJ2-7 TRBD2 TRBV7-9 TGTGCCAGCAGCTCAAGGACTAGCGTGAACGAGCAGTACTTC CASSSRTSVNEQYF
NA TRBJ1-1 NA TRBV30 TGTGCCTTCAGGACAGAAATGAACACTGAAGCTTTCTTT CAFRTEMNTEAFF
NA TRBJ2-6 TRBD2 TRBV29-1 TGCAGCGCCGGGAGGGACGGGCTCTCTGGGGCCAACGTCCTGACTTTC CSAGRDGLSGANVLTF
once TRBJ2-1 NA TRBV21-1 TGTGCCAGCCGAAGGGGGCGGGAAGGCTACAATGAGCAGTTCTTC CASRRGREGYNEQFF
NA TRBJ2-7 TRBD2 TRBV28 TGTGCCAGCAGTACTAGCGTTTACGAGCAGTACTTC CASSTSVYEQYF
NA TRBJ1-1 NA TRBV5-8 TGTGCCAGCAGCCTTTATGAAGCTTTCTTT CASSLYEAFF
few TRBJ2-3 TRBD2 TRBV11-2 TGTGCCAGCAGCAATAGCGGGGGATCTTTCACAGATACGCAGTATTTT CASSNSGGSFTDTQYF
NA TRBJ1-1 NA TRBV2 TGTGCCAGCAATTTGGACGGAGGGTTAGCTTTCTTT CASNLDGGLAFF
many TRBJ1-2 NA TRBV6-1 TGTGCCAGCAGTGAAGGCGCGGAGAACTATGGCTACACCTTC CASSEGAENYGYTF
NA TRBJ1-2 TRBD1 TRBV19 TGTGCCAGTAGTATGCCCGGGGACAGGGGAGACTATGGCTACACCTTC CASSMPGDRGDYGYTF
NA TRBJ2-1 NA TRBV5-1 TGCGCCAGCAGCCGAATGAGGGAACTAGTCCCCCACCAGCGCAATGAGCAGTTCTTC CASSRMRELVPHQRNEQFF
NA TRBJ2-7 TRBD1 TRBV5-4 TGTGCCAGCAGCGCCCGGGACAGGGGCATCTACGAGCAGTACTTC CASSARDRGIYEQYF
NA TRBJ2-2 NA TRBV27 TGTGCCAGCAGTTTATCCACAGGACACACCGGGGAGCTGTTTTTT CASSLSTGHTGELFF
NA TRBJ2-7 TRBD1 TRBV4-1 TGCGCCAGCAGCCAAACCGGGACAGCGGACGAGCAGTACTTC CASSQTGTADEQYF
NA TRBJ2-3 NA TRBV4-3 TGCGCCAGCAGCCGCTGGGAAGCGGATCGAGATACGCAGTATTTT CASSRWEADRDTQYF
NA TRBJ1-3 TRBD1 TRBV6-5 TGTGCCAGCAGACCACAGGGGGCCGCTGGAAACACCATATATTTT CASRPQGAAGNTIYF
NA TRBJ2-3 NA TRBV5-4 TGTGCCAGCAGTTCGGATTCGCCAGATACGCAGTATTTT CASSSDSPDTQYF
NA TRBJ1-2 NA TRBV4-2 TGTGCCAGCAGCCCCGCTTTAGGGGATACTGGCTACACCTTC CASSPALGDTGYTF
NA TRBJ2-7 TRBD1 TRBV2 TGTGCCAGCAGTACCCGACAGGGATCCTACGAGCAGTACTTC CASSTRQGSYEQYF
NA TRBJ2-7 NA TRBV4-2 TGTGCCAGCGCTCCCACGTGGGAGAGCTCCTACGAGCAGTACTTC CASAPTWESSYEQYF
NA TRBJ2-3 TRBD2 TRBV5-1 TGCGCCAGCAGCTTGACTACTAGCGGGAGTGGAGATACGCAGTATTTT CASSLTTSGSGDTQYF